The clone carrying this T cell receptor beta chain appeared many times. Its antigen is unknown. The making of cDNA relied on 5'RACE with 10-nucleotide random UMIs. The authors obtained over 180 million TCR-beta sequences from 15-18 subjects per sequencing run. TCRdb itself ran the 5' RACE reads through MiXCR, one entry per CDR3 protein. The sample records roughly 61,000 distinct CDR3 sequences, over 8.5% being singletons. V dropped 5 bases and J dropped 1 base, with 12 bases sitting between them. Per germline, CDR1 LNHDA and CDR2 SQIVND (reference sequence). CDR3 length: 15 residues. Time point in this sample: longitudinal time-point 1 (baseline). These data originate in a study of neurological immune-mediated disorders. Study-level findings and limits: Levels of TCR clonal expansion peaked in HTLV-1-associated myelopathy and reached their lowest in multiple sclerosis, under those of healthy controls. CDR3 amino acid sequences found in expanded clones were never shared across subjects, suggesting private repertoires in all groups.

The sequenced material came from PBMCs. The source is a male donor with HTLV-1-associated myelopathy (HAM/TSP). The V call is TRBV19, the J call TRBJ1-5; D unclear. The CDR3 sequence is CASSAGRLSNQPQHF. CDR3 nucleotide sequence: TGTGCCAGTAGTGCCGGCCGTCTCAGCAATCAGCCCCAGCATTTT.